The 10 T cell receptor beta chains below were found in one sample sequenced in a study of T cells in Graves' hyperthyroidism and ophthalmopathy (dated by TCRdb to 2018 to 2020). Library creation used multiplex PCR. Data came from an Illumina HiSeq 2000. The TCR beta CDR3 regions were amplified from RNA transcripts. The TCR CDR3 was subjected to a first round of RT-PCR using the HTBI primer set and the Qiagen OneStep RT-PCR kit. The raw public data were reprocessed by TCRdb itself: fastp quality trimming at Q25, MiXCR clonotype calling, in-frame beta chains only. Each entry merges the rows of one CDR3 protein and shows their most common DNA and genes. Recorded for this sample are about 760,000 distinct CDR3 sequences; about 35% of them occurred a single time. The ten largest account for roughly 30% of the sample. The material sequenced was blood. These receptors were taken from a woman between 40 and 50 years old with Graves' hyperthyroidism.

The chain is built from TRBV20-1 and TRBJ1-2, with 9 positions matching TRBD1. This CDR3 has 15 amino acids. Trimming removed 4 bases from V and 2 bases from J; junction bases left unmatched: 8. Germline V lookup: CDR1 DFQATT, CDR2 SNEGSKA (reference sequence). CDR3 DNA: TGCAGTGCTAATAAAGGGACAGGGACGAACTATGGCTACACCTTC. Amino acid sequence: CSANKGTGTNYGYTF.

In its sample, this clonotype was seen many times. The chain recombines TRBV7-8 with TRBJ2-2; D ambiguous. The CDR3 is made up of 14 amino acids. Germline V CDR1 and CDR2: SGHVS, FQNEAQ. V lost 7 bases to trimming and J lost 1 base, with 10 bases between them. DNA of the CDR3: TGTGCCAGCACATCTCCACTGAACACCGGGGAGCTGTTTTTT. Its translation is CASTSPLNTGELFF.

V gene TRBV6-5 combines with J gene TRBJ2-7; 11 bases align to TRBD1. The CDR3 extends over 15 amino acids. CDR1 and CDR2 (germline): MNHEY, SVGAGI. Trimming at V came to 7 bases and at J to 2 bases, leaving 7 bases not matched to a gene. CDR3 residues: CASNGAGQGAYEQYF. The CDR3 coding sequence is TGTGCCAGCAATGGTGCGGGACAGGGGGCCTACGAGCAGTACTTC.

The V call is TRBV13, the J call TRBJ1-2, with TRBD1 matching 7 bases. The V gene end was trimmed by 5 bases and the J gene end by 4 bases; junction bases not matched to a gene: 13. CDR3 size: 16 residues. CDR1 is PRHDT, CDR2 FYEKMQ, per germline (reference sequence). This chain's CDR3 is CASSVGQAFFAYGYTF. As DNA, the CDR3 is TGTGCCAGCAGCGTCGGACAGGCATTCTTCGCCTATGGCTACACCTTC.

For the CDR3, the DNA is TGTGCCAGCAGGTCTAGGGCTGGTCAGCCCCAGCATTTT. Its protein product is CASRSRAGQPQHF. The chain has TRBV6-5 and TRBJ1-5; D is ambiguous. The CDR3 has 13 residues. Trimming removed 6 bases at V and 6 bases at J, with 12 bases between. Per the germline V gene, CDR1 is MNHEY and CDR2 is SVGAGI.

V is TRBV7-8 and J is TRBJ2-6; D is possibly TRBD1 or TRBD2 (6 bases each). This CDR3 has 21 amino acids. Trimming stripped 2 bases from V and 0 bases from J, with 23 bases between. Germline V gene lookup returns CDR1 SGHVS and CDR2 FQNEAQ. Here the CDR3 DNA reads TGTGCCAGCAGCTTACGGGGGCAGGACATAGAGGGGAGCTCTGGGGCCAACGTCCTGACTTTC. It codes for CASSLRGQDIEGSSGANVLTF.

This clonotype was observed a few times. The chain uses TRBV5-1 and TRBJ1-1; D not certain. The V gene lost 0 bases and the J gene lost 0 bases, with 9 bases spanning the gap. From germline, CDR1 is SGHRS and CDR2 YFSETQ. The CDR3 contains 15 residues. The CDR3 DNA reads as TGCGCCAGCAGCTTGGCCGAGGCGATGAACACTGAAGCTTTCTTT. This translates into CASSLAEAMNTEAFF.

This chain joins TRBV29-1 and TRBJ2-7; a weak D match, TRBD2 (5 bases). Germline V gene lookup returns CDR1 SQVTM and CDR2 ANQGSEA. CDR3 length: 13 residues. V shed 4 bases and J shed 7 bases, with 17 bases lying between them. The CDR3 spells CSVGGSAPGEQYF. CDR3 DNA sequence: TGCAGCGTTGGAGGCAGCGCCCCGGGGGAGCAGTACTTC.

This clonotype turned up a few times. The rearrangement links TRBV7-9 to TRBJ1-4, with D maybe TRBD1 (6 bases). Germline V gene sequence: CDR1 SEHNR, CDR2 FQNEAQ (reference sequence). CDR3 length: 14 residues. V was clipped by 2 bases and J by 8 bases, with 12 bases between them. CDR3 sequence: CASSLPGGGEKLFF. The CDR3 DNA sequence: TGTGCCAGCAGCTTACCCGGAGGGGGGGAAAAACTGTTTTTT.

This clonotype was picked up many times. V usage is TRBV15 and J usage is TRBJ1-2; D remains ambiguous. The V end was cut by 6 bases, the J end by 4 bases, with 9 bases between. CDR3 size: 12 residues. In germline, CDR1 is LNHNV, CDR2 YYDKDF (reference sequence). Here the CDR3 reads CATRSGPYGYTF. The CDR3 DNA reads TGTGCCACCAGGTCCGGCCCCTATGGCTACACCTTC.